This TCR beta chain was observed in a study of blood T cell repertoires in COVID-19 (dated by TCRdb to 2018 to 2020). Concerning the study at large: The collaborator samples originated in the United States, Italy and Spain and spanned the acute and convalescent phases of COVID-19. The prospective study material was composed of cDNA or gDNA derived from T cells, B-cell-depleted T cells, or PBMCs. Subjects who had been exposed to COVID-19, were actively infected with it, or had recovered from it provided the deeply sampled blood TCRbeta repertoires that made up the dataset. The repertoires were released in a freely available public database meant as a resource for research on the immune response to SARS-CoV-2. The samples were drawn from two sources: the first 160 participants of the ongoing ImmuneRACE study, and 1,200 or so subjects contributed by 6 global collaborators. Nearly every sample came with metadata listing a de-identified subject ID, COVID-19 status, age in years and sex. Where HLA class I and class II types were available, the types were taken from metadata supplied by the sample provider, not from assay-based typing. Study-wide findings and limitations: Clinical and demographic metadata were provided uncurated, with the amount varying by source and participant.

TCRbeta CDR3 regions were amplified from genomic DNA by means of the immunoSEQ Assay, a bias-controlled multiplex PCR. The paper's processing steps were these. The number of nucleated cells in each sample was estimated by amplification of reference gene primers within the assay. To quantify the absolute abundance of each unique TCRbeta CDR3 rearrangement, sequence reads were collapsed and filtered. For each sample, productive Simpson clonality was calculated by taking the square root of Simpson's diversity index across productive rearrangements. Held by TCRdb, this immuneACCESS table contains in-frame sequences only and omits some clones. Under half of the omission traces to an unresolved V gene where checked; the cause of the rest is unknown. That table gives V, J and clone size, and the DNA gave D and trimming. The sample table holds about 360,000 clones, of which 81% were seen once. Jointly, the top ten make up approximately 1% of the sample.

Whole blood was collected in K2EDTA tubes by collaborating institutions according to the institutions' own protocols. For TCRbeta analysis, collaborators shipped samples as frozen whole blood, isolated PBMCs, or DNA extracted from either of those sample types. The CDR3 has 14 amino acids, counting the end cysteine and phenylalanine. The DNA shown is the 42-base CDR3, in frame from base 1. Taken from the germline V gene, the CDR1 and CDR2 loops are SQVTM and ANQGSEA. Germline trimming amounts to 4 bases on V and 1 base on J, with 2 as the count of junction bases outside the gene matches. This clone was seen just once. The clone's antigen remains unknown. Qualities for individual bases were not recorded, and no much larger clone is one base off.

Sequenced material: peripheral blood. This chain joins TRBV29-1 to TRBJ2-1, with TRBD1 identical over 9 junction bases. The sequence was obtained from a human donor with acute or convalescent COVID-19. The donor label of this sample is uncertain. The nucleotides are TGCAGCGTTGGGACAGGGGCTTCCTACAATGAGCAGTTCTTC. This encodes CSVGTGASYNEQFF.